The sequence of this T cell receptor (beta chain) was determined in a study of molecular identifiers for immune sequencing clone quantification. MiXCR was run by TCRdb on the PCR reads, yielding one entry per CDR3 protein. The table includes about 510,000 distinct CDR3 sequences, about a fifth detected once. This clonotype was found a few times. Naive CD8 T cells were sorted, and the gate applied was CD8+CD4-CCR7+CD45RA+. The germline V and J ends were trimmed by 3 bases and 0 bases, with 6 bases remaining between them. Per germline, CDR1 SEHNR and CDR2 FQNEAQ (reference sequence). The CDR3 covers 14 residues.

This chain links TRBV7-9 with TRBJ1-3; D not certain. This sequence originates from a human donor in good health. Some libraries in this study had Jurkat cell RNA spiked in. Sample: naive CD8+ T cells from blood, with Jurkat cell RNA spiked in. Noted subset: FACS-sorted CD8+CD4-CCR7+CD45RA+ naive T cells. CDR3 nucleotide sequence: TGTGCCAGCAGCTTGGGCGTCTCTGGAAACACCATATATTTT. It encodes CASSLGVSGNTIYF.